This T cell receptor beta chain was obtained from a study of naive and memory T cell subsets. Findings of the study overall: RNA-based TCR counts may shift with T cell activation and differentiation. Over 95% of naive TCR sequences appeared only once after error correction, unlike memory subsets. From naive to CM, EM and EMRA, diversity decreased and Gini increased.

This clonotype has only a few counts. The antigen remains unidentified. The beta constant-region primer was an equimolar mix of two oligonucleotides covering TRBC1 and TRBC2. The ligated cDNA underwent four PCR rounds using SP2 and nested alpha and beta constant-region primers. TCRdb re-derived calls from the UMI-ligation and nested PCR reads in MiXCR, one entry per CDR3 protein. The table has just over 80,000 distinct CDR3 sequences, approximately 9.2% seen once. The receptor was derived from a human donor in good health. The specimen was naive CD8+ T cells from blood.

CDR3 region: CASGPGSQETQYF. DNA of the CDR3: TGTGCCAGCGGCCCAGGGTCTCAAGAGACCCAGTACTTC. The V and J genes are TRBV5-6 and TRBJ2-5; perhaps TRBD1 as D (5 bases). Germline CDR1 and CDR2: SGHDT and YYEEEE. V shed 7 bases and J shed 2 bases, with 12 bases lying between them. The CDR3 is 13 amino acids.